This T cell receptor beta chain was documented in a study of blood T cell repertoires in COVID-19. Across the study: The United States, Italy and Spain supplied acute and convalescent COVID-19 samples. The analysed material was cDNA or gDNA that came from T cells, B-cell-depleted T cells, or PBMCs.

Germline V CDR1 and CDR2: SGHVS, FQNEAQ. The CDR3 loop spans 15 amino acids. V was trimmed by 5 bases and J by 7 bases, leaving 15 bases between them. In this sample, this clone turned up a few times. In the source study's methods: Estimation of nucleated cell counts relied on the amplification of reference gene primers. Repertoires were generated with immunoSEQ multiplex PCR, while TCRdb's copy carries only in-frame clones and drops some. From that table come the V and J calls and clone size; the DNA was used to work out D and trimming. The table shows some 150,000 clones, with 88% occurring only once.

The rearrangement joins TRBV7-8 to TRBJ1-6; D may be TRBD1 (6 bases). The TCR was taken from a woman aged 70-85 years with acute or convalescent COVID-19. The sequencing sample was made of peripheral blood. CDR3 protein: CASSPRRGGNSPLHF. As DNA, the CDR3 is TGTGCCAGCAGCCCGCGCAGGGGTGGGAATTCACCCCTCCACTTT.